Given below is one T cell receptor (beta chain) in context. The antigen is not known. The sample belongs to a study of cytomegalovirus exposure and HLA in healthy donors. The study ran its PCR with 60 Vbeta and 13 Jbeta primers. Authors' processing steps: Later analysis identified tens of millions of unique TCR beta chains, 10 million to 12 million shared. Assay used: immunoSEQ multiplex PCR; TCRdb lists only in-frame clones, some missing. D and trimming were read from the DNA, whereas the V and J calls and clone size are those reported in that table. The data show around 150,000 clones, 75% to 80% seen once. The germline V gene encodes CDR1 MNHEY and CDR2 SVGAGI. The J segment lost 5 bases and the V segment lost 6 bases, leaving 13 bases of the junction unmatched. This CDR3 spans 15 amino acids. Whole-study findings and limits: The authors considered a cluster of highly shared sequence variants likely to be a sequencing artifact.

The clonotype comes from a woman in her thirties or forties in good health and CMV-seropositive. The chain employs TRBV6-5 and TRBJ2-7; TRBD1 aligns across 7 bases. Input material: PBMCs. CDR3 residues: CASRLTGTVINEQYF. The CDR3 DNA reads TGTGCCAGCAGGCTTACCGGGACAGTTATCAACGAGCAGTACTTC.